The 22 T cell receptor beta chains given below trace back to one sample, sequenced in a study of cytomegalovirus exposure and HLA in healthy donors. In the PCR, 60 Vbeta and 13 Jbeta primers were used. Here immunoSEQ multiplex PCR was the method, and the copy in TCRdb shows in-frame clones only, minus some. This repertoire shows nearly 95,000 clones, roughly 79% found once; its top ten account for approximately 3.6%. The sample comprised PBMCs. The receptors were gathered from a woman aged 40 to 50 in good health and CMV-seronegative.

The V and J genes are TRBV5-6 and TRBJ1-6; D is ambiguous. V lost 1 base, J lost 7 bases, and 9 bases lay in between. The germline V gene encodes CDR1 SGHDT and CDR2 YYEEEE. The CDR3 length is 14 residues. The CDR3 loop is CASSLSATNSPLHF. In DNA form, the CDR3 reads TGTGCCAGCAGCTTGTCCGCGACAAATTCACCCCTCCACTTT.

V is TRBV4-2 and J is TRBJ2-5, with TRBD1 matching 11 bases. Germline CDR1 and CDR2: LGHNA and YNFKEQ. The CDR3 consists of 17 residues. Trimming at V came to 4 bases and at J to 5 bases, leaving 12 bases not matched to a gene. The CDR3 DNA reads TGTGCCAGCAGCCTAGGGATAGGACAGGGGGCAGGGGAGACCCAGTACTTC. It specifies CASSLGIGQGAGETQYF.

The chain has TRBV5-1 and TRBJ1-4; D call uncertain. CDR1 is SGHRS and CDR2 is YFSETQ in the germline V gene. Trimming removed 4 bases at V and 7 bases at J, with 17 bases between. The CDR3 is 15 residues long. CDR3: CASSPTGDKGEKLFF. CDR3 bases: TGCGCCAGCAGCCCCACGGGTGATAAAGGTGAAAAACTGTTTTTT.

V is TRBV13 and J is TRBJ1-4; 8 bases are a match to TRBD1. The CDR3 runs 15 residues. Germline V gene data show CDR1 as PRHDT and CDR2 as FYEKMQ (reference sequence). V shed 4 bases, J shed 8 bases, and the junction held 9 bases outside the gene matches. CDR3 DNA sequence: TGTGCCAGCAGCTCCCTCGGGACAGGAAGCGAAAAACTGTTTTTT. Residues: CASSSLGTGSEKLFF. The variable domain in full, completed from reference TRBV13 and TRBJ1-4, reads AAGVIQSPRHLIKEKRETATLKCYPIPRHDTVYWYQQGPGQDPQFLISFYEKMQSDKGSIPDRFSAQQFSDYHSELNMSSLELGDSALYFCASSSLGTGSEKLFFGSGTQLSVL.

In its sample, this clone was seen once. The J gene is TRBJ2-3, the V gene TRBV30, with TRBD2 identical over 10 bases. The CDR3 consists of 18 residues. Trimming cost V 6 bases and J 1 base; bases outside gene matches: 16. CDR1 is GTSNPN and CDR2 is SVGIG in the germline V gene (reference sequence). CDR3 nucleotides: TGTGCCTGCACCGCGGGAGCGGGGGGGCCTTTTGGCACAGATACGCAGTATTTT. Translating gives CACTAGAGGPFGTDTQYF.

The sample holds one count of this clone. This sequence joins TRBV14 and TRBJ1-6; weak D call: TRBD1 (6 bases). Deletions cut 4 bases from V and 10 bases from J, with 14 bases between. The CDR3 length is 14 residues. Germline values: CDR1 SGHDN, CDR2 FVKESK. The CDR3 loop reads CASSLLQGASPLHF. In DNA, the CDR3 is TGTGCCAGCAGCCTATTACAGGGTGCCTCACCCCTCCACTTT.

This clone has just a few counts. The J gene is TRBJ2-2, the V gene TRBV12-5, with unresolved D. CDR1 is LGHNT and CDR2 is FRNRAP in the germline V gene. Trimming removed 0 bases from V and 1 base from J, with 9 bases in between. CDR3 length: 16 amino acids. CDR3 in amino acids: CASGLVLSGNTGELFF. Here the CDR3 DNA reads TGTGCTAGTGGTTTGGTTCTGTCAGGGAACACCGGGGAGCTGTTTTTT.

This chain joins TRBV6-1 and TRBJ1-3; tentative D call: TRBD1 (6 bases). V gave up 2 bases and J gave up 0 bases, with 17 bases separating them. CDR1 and CDR2 (germline): MNHNS, SASEGT. CDR3 size: 18 residues. CDR3 sequence reads: CASSETGTLVSSGNTIYF. The CDR3 coding sequence is TGTGCCAGCAGTGAAACAGGGACACTGGTTAGCTCTGGAAACACCATATATTTT.

This clone has just a few counts. The rearrangement links TRBV6-5 to TRBJ2-5; D might be TRBD1 (6 bases). The length of the CDR3 is 15 residues. The germline gives CDR1 MNHEY, CDR2 SVGAGI. The V end was cut by 2 bases, the J end by 2 bases, with 12 bases between. Here the CDR3 DNA reads TGTGCCAGCAGTTACGGGCGGACAGAACAAGAGACCCAGTACTTC. Translation: CASSYGRTEQETQYF.

This chain connects TRBV14 to TRBJ1-1; D not certain. Germline V gene data show CDR1 as SGHDN and CDR2 as FVKESK. Trimming removed 1 base from V and 8 bases from J, with 5 bases in between. CDR3 length: 11 amino acids. CDR3 DNA: TGTGCCAGCAGCCAAGGGCTGGAAGCTTTCTTT. Amino acid sequence: CASSQGLEAFF.

The chain recombines TRBV4-3 with TRBJ1-3; TRBD1 is a possible D gene (5 bases). The ends were cut back, 0 bases at V and 3 bases at J, with 12 bases in the middle. CDR1 is LGHNA and CDR2 is YSLEER in the germline V gene. The CDR3 consists of 16 residues. In DNA, the CDR3 is TGCGCCAGCAGCCAAGACACAGGTTCAGGTGGAAACACCATATATTTT. It is translated as CASSQDTGSGGNTIYF.

This chain joins TRBV30 and TRBJ1-2, with a weak D call TRBD1 (6 bases). V lost 4 bases and J lost 8, with 14 bases in between. The CDR3 runs to 12 residues. Germline lookup yields CDR1 GTSNPN and CDR2 SVGIG (reference sequence). The chain's CDR3 is CAWTLGDIGYTF. The CDR3 bases are TGTGCCTGGACGTTGGGGGACATCGGCTACACCTTC.

This clone came up once. CDR3 sequence reads: CASSLGGRAEETQYF. The CDR3 nucleotides are TGTGCCAGCAGCTTAGGGGGCAGGGCAGAAGAGACCCAGTACTTC. The rearrangement joins TRBV7-2 to TRBJ2-5; D might be TRBD1 (5 bases). CDR1 is SGHTA and CDR2 is FQGNSA in the germline V gene. The CDR3 sequence is 15 residues long. The V gene lost 1 base and the J gene lost 3 bases, with 12 bases spanning the gap. Full variable domain (remainder filled in from reference TRBV7-2 and TRBJ2-5): GAGVSQSPSNKVTEKGKDVELRCDPISGHTALYWYRQSLGQGLEFLIYFQGNSAPDKSGLPSDRFSAERTGGSVSTLTIQRTQQEDSAVYLCASSLGGRAEETQYFGPGTRLLVL.

This chain uses TRBV6-5 with TRBJ2-5; possibly TRBD2 for D (5 bases). The J call is uncertain, as TRBJ2-7 better fits the DNA end. Per germline, CDR1 MNHEY and CDR2 SVGAGI. This CDR3 comprises 15 residues. CDR3: CASSYIRAGTYEQYF. The CDR3 DNA is TGTGCCAGCAGTTATATTAGGGCGGGTACCTACGAGCAGTACTTC.

The chain joins TRBV10-3 to TRBJ1-1, with 10 bases matching TRBD1. Trimming cost V 10 bases and J 7 bases; bases outside gene matches: 9. The length of the CDR3 is 13 residues. In germline, CDR1 is ENHRY, CDR2 SYGVKD. The CDR3: CATGTGEGSEAFF. CDR3 sequence (DNA): TGTGCCACCGGGACAGGGGAGGGGAGTGAAGCTTTCTTT.

In its sample, this clone was seen once. This chain joins TRBV15 and TRBJ1-2; 8 positions agree with TRBD1. Germline loops: CDR1 LNHNV, CDR2 YYDKDF (reference sequence). The CDR3 is made up of 17 amino acids. The trim removed 6 bases at V and 4 bases at J, leaving 16 bases unmatched. CDR3 DNA sequence: TGTGCCACCAGTCCTCCGGGACAGGCGGGACTACCCTATGGCTACACCTTC. Its protein product is CATSPPGQAGLPYGYTF.

The V call is TRBV10-2, the J call TRBJ1-1; 11 bases fit TRBD1. V shed 3 bases, J shed 4 bases, and the junction held 4 bases outside the gene matches. The length of the CDR3 is 15 residues. Germline V CDR1 and CDR2: WSHSY, SAAADI. The CDR3 here is CASSEGTGGGTEAFF. The CDR3 coding sequence is TGCGCCAGCAGTGAAGGGACAGGGGGTGGCACTGAAGCTTTCTTT.

The rearrangement links TRBV30 to TRBJ1-2; no clear D. V gave up 2 bases and J gave up 8 bases, with 6 bases separating them. This CDR3 has 10 amino acids. Germline-derived CDR1 and CDR2 are GTSNPN and SVGIG (reference sequence). The CDR3 bases are TGTGCCTGGAGTTCGGGGGGCTACACCTTC. Protein: CAWSSGGYTF.

The sample holds a few counts of this clone. The chain is built from TRBV4-2 and TRBJ1-4; 8 bases line up with TRBD1. The CDR3 consists of 16 residues. V lost 3 bases and J lost 5; bases outside the gene matches: 8. CDR1 and CDR2 (germline): LGHNA, YNFKEQ. Here the CDR3 reads CASSQGQDGTNEKLFF. CDR3 nucleotide sequence: TGTGCCAGCAGCCAGGGACAGGACGGAACCAATGAAAAACTGTTTTTT.

This sequence joins TRBV7-8 and TRBJ1-4; a possible D gene is TRBD1 (5 bases). V was shortened by 8 bases and J by 2 bases, with 12 bases between the two germline ends. Germline V CDR1 and CDR2: SGHVS, FQNEAQ. The CDR3 contains 14 residues. The CDR3 loop reads CASSRGITNEKLFF. CDR3 bases: TGTGCCAGCTCCCGGGGGATCACTAATGAAAAACTGTTTTTT.

The chain is built from TRBV9 and TRBJ2-5; 8 bases line up with TRBD2. Germline assignment: CDR1 SGDLS and CDR2 YYNGEE. V shed 0 bases and J 4 bases; nucleotides not matched to a gene: 8. The CDR3 covers 16 residues. CDR3 residues: CASSVGAGGTGETQYF. CDR3 coding DNA: TGTGCCAGCAGCGTAGGGGCGGGGGGAACTGGAGAGACCCAGTACTTC. Supplemented by reference TRBV9 and TRBJ2-5, the full variable domain reads DSGVTQTPKHLITATGQRVTLRCSPRSGDLSVYWYQQSLDQGLQFLIQYYNGEERAKGNILERFSAQQFPDLHSELNLSSLELGDSALYFCASSVGAGGTGETQYFGPGTRLLVL.

Turning to this clone: At one boundary the junction diverges from the germline segment, which might be a read error. The chain's CDR3 is CSVDPGTNYGYPF. The DNA of the CDR3 is TGCAGCGTTGACCCGGGGACTAACTATGGCTACCCCTTC. This chain links TRBV29-1 with TRBJ1-2; D is perhaps TRBD1 (5 bases). The CDR3 extends over 13 amino acids. From germline, CDR1 is SQVTM and CDR2 ANQGSEA.